Shown below are 18 T cell receptor beta chains from a single sample sequenced in a study of identical twins. One entry per CDR3 protein results from TCRdb running MiXCR on the 5' RACE reads. Seen here are 1.5 million or so distinct CDR3 sequences, under 35% observed once, and the top ten hold about 0.3%. Sequenced: cord blood. All receptors come from a newborn girl in good health.

The gene calls are TRBV27 and TRBJ1-1; D gene ambiguous. The CDR3 consists of 16 residues. In germline, CDR1 is MNHEY, CDR2 SMNVEV (reference sequence). V was pared by 0 bases and J by 11 bases, with 22 bases between. The DNA for the CDR3 is TGTGCCAGCAGTTTATCGATTGGCAGCGGAGTAGGGTTGGCTTTCTTT. Translation: CASSLSIGSGVGLAFF.

The chain is built from TRBV27 and TRBJ2-7, with unresolved D. This CDR3 has 14 residues. Germline V gene data show CDR1 as MNHEY and CDR2 as SMNVEV (reference sequence). Trimming took off 2 bases at V and 6 bases at J, with 14 bases between the two ends. DNA for the CDR3: TGTGCCAGCAGTTTAGAAGGAAGTTGGCTCGAGCAGTACTTC. Translated, it gives CASSLEGSWLEQYF.

Only a few counts were recorded for this clonotype. The rearrangement links TRBV20-1 to TRBJ2-5; the match to TRBD2 covers 13 bases. The CDR3 has 16 residues. Germline values: CDR1 DFQATT, CDR2 SNEGSKA (reference sequence). V was pared by 6 bases and J by 4 bases, with 11 bases of the junction left unmatched. The CDR3 reads CSAGRLAGGLRETQYF. DNA of the CDR3: TGCAGTGCGGGTCGACTAGCGGGGGGCCTCCGAGAGACCCAGTACTTC.

This clonotype was counted between two and nine times. The chain uses TRBV21-1 and TRBJ2-7; the DNA was not compared with TRBD2, the D call given in the table. TRBV21-1 is reported as a pseudogene. The CDR3 has 15 amino acids. The CDR3 DNA follows: TGTGCCAGCAGCAAGGGACTAGCGGGCTCCTACGAGCAGTACTTC. This encodes CASSKGLAGSYEQYF.

This clonotype has a handful of counts. The gene calls are TRBV29-1 and TRBJ2-5, with D unclear. V was trimmed by 4 bases and J by 2 bases, leaving 8 bases between them. CDR1 and CDR2 from the germline V gene are SQVTM and ANQGSEA. The CDR3 spans 12 residues. CDR3 DNA: TGCAGCGTTGGGATAGTTCAAGAGACCCAGTACTTC. Translation: CSVGIVQETQYF. The whole variable domain, filled in from reference TRBV29-1 and TRBJ2-5, reads SAVISQKPSRDICQRGTSLTIQCQVDSQVTMMFWYRQQPGQSLTLIATANQGSEATYESGFVIDKFPISRPNLTFSTLTVSNMSPEDSSIYLCSVGIVQETQYFGPGTRLLVL.

This clonotype was recorded many times. V gene TRBV28 combines with J gene TRBJ2-7; D is undetermined. CDR1 is MDHEN, CDR2 SYDVKM, per germline. The CDR3 covers 14 residues. Trimming cost V 7 bases and J 0 bases, with 13 bases left between them. CDR3 sequence: CASMRASFSYEQYF. CDR3 bases: TGTGCCAGCATGCGAGCCTCCTTCTCCTACGAGCAGTACTTC.

The chain recombines TRBV6-5 with TRBJ2-7; 9 nucleotides agree with TRBD2. Germline CDR1 is MNHEY and CDR2 is SVGAGI. CDR3 size: 19 residues. V gave up 4 bases and J gave up 2 bases; unmatched junction bases: 18. In DNA form, the CDR3 reads TGTGCCAGCAGTTCGGTCTGGGCTAGCGGGGTTCGAATGCCCTACGAGCAGTACTTC. Translating gives CASSSVWASGVRMPYEQYF.

The chain carries TRBV4-1 and TRBJ1-1; a weak D match, TRBD1 (6 bases). V was cut by 0 bases and J by 7 bases, with 15 bases left in between. Germline V gives CDR1 MGHRA, CDR2 YSYEKL. This CDR3 has 15 residues. The chain's CDR3 is CASSQDHQAGVEAFF. The CDR3, as DNA: TGCGCCAGCAGCCAAGATCATCAGGCAGGGGTTGAAGCTTTCTTT.

This clonotype was counted at least ten times. The chain couples TRBV4-1 to TRBJ1-5; D is undetermined. Between the trimmed V and J ends, which lost 1 base and 0 bases, there was a span of 4 bases. Per the germline V gene, CDR1 is MGHRA and CDR2 is YSYEKL. The CDR3 is made up of 14 amino acids. The CDR3 protein is CASSQGNSNQPQHF. The CDR3 bases are TGCGCCAGCAGCCAAGGTAATAGCAATCAGCCCCAGCATTTT.

V usage is TRBV10-3 and J usage is TRBJ1-2, with D tentatively TRBD1 (6 bases). The CDR3 is made up of 15 amino acids. With 6 bases removed from V and 4 bases from J, the gap between germline ends came to 18 bases. Germline lookup yields CDR1 ENHRY and CDR2 SYGVKD. This chain's CDR3 is CAIRDNGGRFYGYTF. CDR3 coding DNA: TGTGCCATCAGGGACAACGGGGGGCGCTTCTATGGCTACACCTTC.

The J gene is TRBJ1-4, the V gene TRBV20-1; possibly TRBD1 for D (5 bases). The CDR3 has 14 amino acids. Trimming cost V 6 bases and J 6 bases, with 17 bases left between them. CDR1 is DFQATT, CDR2 SNEGSKA, per germline (reference sequence). DNA of the CDR3: TGCAGTGCCCCCTGGGGCAGTACCTATGAAAAACTGTTTTTT. It specifies CSAPWGSTYEKLFF.

This clonotype was counted between two and nine times. The gene calls are TRBV12-3 or TRBV12-4 and TRBJ1-6; D gene unclear. Trimming cost V 3 bases and J 7 bases, with 7 bases left between them. The length of the CDR3 is 13 residues. Here the CDR3 DNA reads TGTGCCAGCAGTTTGAGGGTCAATTCACCCCTCCACTTT. It specifies CASSLRVNSPLHF.

This clonotype was seen a few times. The chain links TRBV11-2 to TRBJ2-3; D not certain. Germline loops: CDR1 SGHAT, CDR2 FQNNGV. The CDR3 covers 15 residues. The germline V and J ends were trimmed by 4 bases and 2 bases, with 13 bases remaining between them. This chain's CDR3 is CASSYETKVTDTQYF. CDR3 sequence (DNA): TGTGCCAGCAGCTATGAAACTAAGGTCACAGATACGCAGTATTTT.

The J gene is TRBJ2-1, the V gene TRBV11-2, with D possibly being TRBD2 (5 bases). The V end lost 4 bases, the J end lost 4 bases, and 23 bases lay between the germline ends. The CDR3 is made up of 18 amino acids. The V gene's germline CDR1 is SGHAT and CDR2 FQNNGV. CDR3 amino acids: CASSSRSSGSVAYNEQFF. CDR3 DNA: TGTGCCAGCAGCTCAAGGTCATCGGGATCAGTTGCTTACAATGAGCAGTTCTTC.

This clonotype was seen many times. This sequence joins TRBV4-2 and TRBJ2-5; no reliable D call. The ends were cut back, 1 base at V and 3 bases at J, with 18 bases in the middle. CDR3 length equals 17 residues. Germline V CDR1 and CDR2: LGHNA, YNFKEQ. CDR3: CASSQAASLTHKETQYF. CDR3 coding DNA: TGTGCCAGCAGCCAAGCAGCCAGCCTCACCCACAAAGAGACCCAGTACTTC.

Notes on this clonotype: This is likely an artifact of a read error, given a far larger clone one base away. The chain has TRBV27 and TRBJ2-3; no clear D gene. Germline V gene data show CDR1 as MNHEY and CDR2 as SMNVEV (reference sequence). The CDR3 contains 14 residues. The V end lost 3 bases, the J end lost 0 bases, and 7 bases lay between the germline ends. CDR3 region: CASSFRNSTDTQYF. In DNA form, the CDR3 reads TGTGCCAGCAGTTTTCGGAACAGCACAGATACGCAGTATTTT.

For this clonotype: This may arise from a read error, as a much more abundant clone is one base away. The CDR3 sequence is CASSFIDNEQFF. The CDR3 DNA sequence: TGTGCCAGCAGTTTCATAGACAATGAGCAGTTCTTC. This sequence joins TRBV27 and TRBJ2-1, with D hard to call. The CDR3 is made up of 12 amino acids. Germline lookup yields CDR1 MNHEY and CDR2 SMNVEV (reference sequence). V lost 3 bases and J 5 bases, leaving 5 bases between the germline ends.

CDR3 sequence (DNA): TGTGCCAGCAGCTTAAATGGTCATGGCTACACCTTC. It specifies CASSLNGHGYTF. The chain is built from TRBV7-9 and TRBJ1-2, with D uncertain. Trimming shortened V by 2 bases and J by 6 bases, and 7 bases separated the two germline ends. This CDR3 has 12 amino acids. CDR1 is SEHNR and CDR2 is FQNEAQ in the germline V gene (reference sequence).